The next 28 T cell receptor beta chains were all read from a single sample in a study of blood T cell repertoires in COVID-19. Repertoires were generated with immunoSEQ multiplex PCR, while TCRdb's copy carries only in-frame clones and drops some. The sample contains 90,000 to 110,000 clones, 85% of which appear only once. The sequencing input was peripheral blood. The receptor source for this set is a man between 45 and 60 years old with acute or convalescent COVID-19.

The chain couples TRBV19 to TRBJ1-4; 10 bases map to TRBD1. V lost 7 bases to trimming and J lost 7 bases; unmatched junction nucleotides: 9. The CDR3 has 15 residues. Germline V gives CDR1 LNHDA, CDR2 SQIVND (reference sequence). As DNA, the CDR3 is TGTGCCAGTACCTCTTGGGGACAGGGGAGTGAAAAACTGTTTTTT. Translation: CASTSWGQGSEKLFF.

The chain combines TRBV2 with TRBJ2-2, with 8 bases matching TRBD2. This CDR3 is built from 13 residues. CDR1 is SNHLY and CDR2 is FYNNEI in the germline V gene. V trimming: 10 bases; J trimming: 1 base; junction bases outside the gene matches: 2. The CDR3 is CATRGGNTGELFF. The CDR3 DNA is TGTGCCACCCGGGGGGGGAACACCGGGGAGCTGTTTTTT.

J is TRBJ1-1 and V is TRBV29-1, with TRBD1 matching 7 bases. This CDR3 is built from 15 residues. Germline-derived CDR1 and CDR2 are SQVTM and ANQGSEA. With V trimmed by 3 bases and J by 4 bases, 11 bases remained unmatched. The DNA of the CDR3 is TGCAGCGTTGACGGGACAGCCGGATGGGCCACTGAAGCTTTCTTT. Translation: CSVDGTAGWATEAFF.

This chain connects TRBV2 to TRBJ1-6, with unresolved D. V lost 3 bases to trimming and J lost 7 bases, with 7 bases between them. Germline V gene data show CDR1 as SNHLY and CDR2 as FYNNEI. The CDR3 spans 13 residues. The CDR3 here is CASSDGENSPLHF. DNA of the CDR3: TGTGCCAGCAGTGACGGGGAAAATTCACCCCTCCACTTT.

The chain joins TRBV10-3 to TRBJ2-1; a possible D gene is TRBD2 (5 bases). V was trimmed by 2 bases and J by 8 bases, leaving 7 bases between them. CDR3 size: 12 residues. Germline V gene data show CDR1 as ENHRY and CDR2 as SYGVKD. The CDR3 is CAISELGDEQFF. The CDR3 DNA reads as TGTGCCATCAGTGAGCTGGGAGATGAGCAGTTCTTC.

The J gene is TRBJ2-6, the V gene TRBV15; the D gene is possibly TRBD2 (5 bases). With 2 bases removed from V and 0 bases from J, the gap between germline ends came to 14 bases. Germline V lookup: CDR1 LNHNV, CDR2 YYDKDF (reference sequence). This CDR3 is 18 amino acids long. The chain's CDR3 is CATSRRGVAGSGANVLTF. The CDR3 DNA reads TGTGCCACCAGCAGACGAGGTGTCGCGGGCTCTGGGGCCAACGTCCTGACTTTC.

V usage is TRBV19 and J usage is TRBJ2-1; a weak D match, TRBD1 (5 bases). Looked up from germline, CDR1 is LNHDA and CDR2 is SQIVND (reference sequence). The CDR3 extends over 13 amino acids. The germline V and J ends were trimmed by 4 bases and 4 bases, with 8 bases remaining between them. In DNA, the CDR3 is TGTGCCAGTAGTAAGGGGATTTACAATGAGCAGTTCTTC. Its translation is CASSKGIYNEQFF.

This clone showed up just a few times. The chain joins TRBV6-6 to TRBJ2-7, with 10 bases aligning to TRBD2. V was clipped by 6 bases and J by 5 bases; unmatched bases: 10. Germline V gene sequence: CDR1 MNHNY, CDR2 SVGAGI (reference sequence). This CDR3 region has 15 residues. CDR3 in amino acids: CASSQPSGSRNEQYF. CDR3 nucleotide sequence: TGTGCCAGCAGCCAACCTAGCGGGAGTAGGAACGAGCAGTACTTC.

The chain employs TRBV28 and TRBJ2-1, with 15 bases matching TRBD2. V lost 5 bases to trimming and J lost 4 bases; unmatched junction nucleotides: 3. CDR3 length equals 16 residues. Germline loops: CDR1 MDHEN, CDR2 SYDVKM. DNA for the CDR3: TGTGCCAGCAGTCCCGGGACTAGCGGGGGGTACAATGAGCAGTTCTTC. Residues: CASSPGTSGGYNEQFF. Filled out from reference TRBV28 and TRBJ2-1, the complete variable domain reads DVKVTQSSRYLVKRTGEKVFLECVQDMDHENMFWYRQDPGLGLRLIYFSYDVKMKEKGDIPEGYSVSREKKERFSLILESASTNQTSMYLCASSPGTSGGYNEQFFGPGTRLTVL.

The V gene is TRBV25-1, the J gene TRBJ1-1; D ambiguous. V was clipped by 6 bases and J by 1 base, with 12 bases between them. CDR3 length equals 14 residues. Germline-derived CDR1 and CDR2 are MGHDK and SYGVNS. The CDR3: CASSEAAGNTEAFF. For the CDR3, the DNA is TGTGCCAGCAGCGAAGCCGCAGGGAACACTGAAGCTTTCTTT.

This clone was counted once. V usage is TRBV11-2 and J usage is TRBJ2-2, with unresolved D. CDR3 length: 14 residues. Trimming cost V 3 bases and J 5 bases, with 10 bases left between them. Germline V lookup: CDR1 SGHAT, CDR2 FQNNGV. The CDR3 bases are TGTGCCAGCAGCTTTAACGCACTGACCGGGGAGCTGTTTTTT. Amino acid sequence: CASSFNALTGELFF. The complete variable domain, with remaining parts taken from reference TRBV11-2 and TRBJ2-2, reads EAGVAQSPRYKIIEKRQSVAFWCNPISGHATLYWYQQILGQGPKLLIQFQNNGVVDDSQLPKDRFSAERLKGVDSTLKIQPAKLEDSAVYLCASSFNALTGELFFGEGSRLTVL.

The V call is TRBV6-2 or TRBV6-3, the J call TRBJ1-2; D remains unclear. In germline, CDR1 is MNHEY, CDR2 SVGEGT. Trimming pared 0 bases from V and 4 bases from J, leaving 12 bases between. The CDR3 runs 15 residues. CDR3 loop: CASSYSAEAGYGYTF. In DNA form, the CDR3 reads TGTGCCAGCAGTTACTCTGCGGAGGCGGGCTATGGCTACACCTTC.

This clone came up once. This chain uses TRBV27 with TRBJ2-7, with 7 bases lining up with TRBD1. J lost 3 bases, V lost 1 base, and 6 bases had no gene match. Germline CDR1 and CDR2: MNHEY and SMNVEV (reference sequence). The CDR3 extends over 15 amino acids. DNA of the CDR3: TGTGCCAGCAGTTTATACCCGGGACAGAACTACGAGCAGTACTTC. Translation gives CASSLYPGQNYEQYF.

The sample holds one count of this clone. The chain couples TRBV5-1 to TRBJ1-4; the match to TRBD1 covers 9 bases. V was pared by 4 bases and J by 5 bases, with 9 bases of the junction left unmatched. Germline V gives CDR1 SGHRS, CDR2 YFSETQ. CDR3 length: 16 residues. The DNA of the CDR3 is TGCGCCAGCAGCGAAGGAAGGACAGGGGACAATGAAAAACTGTTTTTT. Translated, it gives CASSEGRTGDNEKLFF.

This chain uses TRBV11-2 with TRBJ2-2; 8 nucleotides match TRBD2. The length of the CDR3 is 17 residues. Germline CDR1 reads SGHAT; CDR2 reads FQNNGV. V lost 5 bases to trimming and J lost 0 bases; unmatched junction nucleotides: 8. The CDR3 spells CASSPPGGGPNTGELFF. Written as DNA, the CDR3 is TGTGCCAGCAGCCCGCCGGGGGGGGGCCCGAACACCGGGGAGCTGTTTTTT.

The CDR3 spells CASRATRGRDYGYTF. The CDR3 coding sequence is TGTGCCAGCAGGGCGACCAGGGGTCGGGACTATGGCTACACCTTC. This rearrangement joins TRBV6-5 to TRBJ1-2; possible D gene TRBD1, 6 bases. This CDR3 spans 15 amino acids. V dropped 6 bases and J dropped 3 bases, with 17 bases sitting between them. CDR1 and CDR2 (germline): MNHEY, SVGAGI.

The chain couples TRBV29-1 to TRBJ2-5, with D perhaps TRBD1 (6 bases). Trimming stripped 6 bases from V and 0 bases from J, with 8 bases between. Germline V gene data show CDR1 as SQVTM and CDR2 as ANQGSEA. The CDR3 spans 12 residues. CDR3 protein: CSVDRYQETQYF. The CDR3 bases are TGCAGCGTAGACAGGTACCAAGAGACCCAGTACTTC.

The chain uses TRBV5-1 and TRBJ2-1, with a weak D call TRBD2 (6 bases). The CDR3 consists of 15 residues. Germline loops: CDR1 SGHRS, CDR2 YFSETQ. V shed 0 bases and J shed 3 bases, with 10 bases lying between them. CDR3 sequence reads: CASSLELAYYNEQFF. CDR3 nucleotides: TGCGCCAGCAGCTTGGAACTAGCCTACTACAATGAGCAGTTCTTC.

J is TRBJ1-2 and V is TRBV27; D remains unclear. V dropped 6 bases and J dropped 4 bases, with 15 bases sitting between them. This CDR3 is built from 14 residues. Germline CDR1 reads MNHEY; CDR2 reads SMNVEV (reference sequence). CDR3 region: CASRLLESTYGYTF. The CDR3, as DNA: TGTGCCAGCAGACTCCTCGAATCAACCTATGGCTACACCTTC.

The table lists this clone with a count of one. The genes are TRBV5-1 and TRBJ2-3; D might be TRBD1 (6 bases). The CDR3 runs to 14 residues. CDR1 is SGHRS, CDR2 YFSETQ, per germline. Trimming pared 0 bases from V and 2 bases from J, leaving 7 bases between. The CDR3 region has the DNA TGCGCCAGCAGCTTGGGACAGGACACAGATACGCAGTATTTT. Translation: CASSLGQDTDTQYF.

This chain links TRBV27 with TRBJ1-6; D is possibly TRBD1 (6 bases). V gave up 5 bases and J gave up 8 bases, with 13 bases separating them. The germline V gene encodes CDR1 MNHEY and CDR2 SMNVEV (reference sequence). The CDR3 is 14 amino acids. Here the CDR3 reads CASSPDRRYSPLHF. The CDR3 bases are TGTGCCAGCAGTCCTGACAGGCGATATTCACCCCTCCACTTT.

The chain is built from TRBV2 and TRBJ2-1; the match to TRBD2 covers 7 bases. This CDR3 comprises 15 residues. The junction had 8 bases not matched to a gene; V was cut back by 8 bases and J by 1 base. The germline V gene encodes CDR1 SNHLY and CDR2 FYNNEI. The CDR3: CASLRSGGSYNEQFF. DNA for the CDR3: TGTGCCAGCCTCCGCTCGGGAGGTTCCTACAATGAGCAGTTCTTC.

This chain joins TRBV21-1 and TRBJ2-7; TRBD1 reflects the table's D call only, with no check against the DNA. TRBV21-1 is given as a pseudogene. The CDR3 loop spans 16 amino acids. The CDR3 region has the DNA TGTGCCAGCAGCAAAGGGTTGACAGGGAGCTCCTACGAGCAGTACTTC. As protein: CASSKGLTGSSYEQYF.

V is TRBV28 and J is TRBJ2-7; TRBD1 agrees at 10 bases. The CDR3 is 14 amino acids. V lost 11 bases and J lost 2; bases outside the gene matches: 9. CDR1 is MDHEN, CDR2 SYDVKM, per germline. CDR3 protein: CASGPGTGAYEQYF. DNA for the CDR3: TGTGCCTCCGGACCCGGGACAGGGGCCTACGAGCAGTACTTC.

This chain connects TRBV3-1 (or the pseudogene TRBV3-2) to TRBJ1-1, with D hard to call. The length of the CDR3 is 14 residues. Germline CDR1 and CDR2: LGHDT and YNNKEL (reference sequence). V gave up 2 bases and J gave up 1 base, with 8 bases separating them. CDR3: CASSQLTQNTEAFF. The CDR3 coding sequence is TGTGCCAGCAGCCAACTGACACAGAACACTGAAGCTTTCTTT.

The chain joins TRBV29-1 to TRBJ2-5, with 12 bases fitting TRBD2. There are 14 residues in the CDR3. J lost 4 bases, V lost 4 bases, and 4 bases had no gene match. Germline CDR1 and CDR2: SQVTM and ANQGSEA. The CDR3 nucleotides are TGCAGCGTTGCAACTAGCGGGGGGTCAGAGACCCAGTACTTC. It codes for CSVATSGGSETQYF.

The J gene is TRBJ1-5, the V gene TRBV5-6; no firm D call. This CDR3 comprises 13 residues. The ends were cut back, 2 bases at V and 4 bases at J, with 7 bases in the middle. Looked up from germline, CDR1 is SGHDT and CDR2 is YYEEEE. The CDR3 here is CASSLDGNQPQHF. For the CDR3, the DNA is TGTGCCAGCAGCTTAGACGGGAATCAGCCCCAGCATTTT.

The rearrangement links TRBV5-4 to TRBJ1-1; possibly TRBD1 for D (5 bases). CDR1 and CDR2 from the germline V gene are SGHNT and YYREEE (reference sequence). This CDR3 spans 13 amino acids. V lost 4 bases, J lost 2 bases, and 9 bases lay in between. DNA for the CDR3: TGTGCCAGCAGCCTGGACACCAACACTGAAGCTTTCTTT. Translated, it gives CASSLDTNTEAFF.